This is a list of T cell receptor beta chains from one sample in a study of OX40 agonist ivuxolimab in advanced cancers. Produced via immunoSEQ multiplex PCR; TCRdb's table is partial and in-frame only. The table has 78,000 or so clones, around nine tenths seen once; the top ten hold roughly 0.68%. Sequencing used CD4+ or CD8+ T cells sorted from blood, obtained in a trial of the OX40 agonist ivuxolimab. The receptors originated from an adult with an advanced solid tumor such as melanoma, head and neck, liver or kidney cancer. CDR3s include the opening cysteine and the closing phenylalanine or tryptophan. A D gene is named only where the DNA matches it firmly. Not all rows give a size; the values are once, few, many and, for expanded clones, a class.

D: NA; size: NA; J: TRBJ2-1; V: TRBV6-4; CDR3: CASSDSSGGVGEQFF; DNA: TGTGCCAGCAGTGATTCTTCCGGGGGAGTAGGGGAGCAGTTCTTC
D: TRBD1; size: NA; J: TRBJ2-7; V: TRBV19; CDR3: CASSMGPGGVYEQYF; DNA: TGTGCCAGTAGTATGGGTCCAGGGGGTGTCTACGAGCAGTACTTC
D: TRBD2; size: NA; J: TRBJ2-1; V: TRBV5-5; CDR3: CATTLYSGGNNEQFF; DNA: TGTGCCACCACGTTATATAGCGGGGGTAACAATGAGCAGTTCTTC
D: TRBD1; size: NA; J: TRBJ1-2; V: TRBV6-4; CDR3: CASSDRQGYGYTF; DNA: TGTGCCAGCAGTGACCGACAGGGGTATGGCTACACCTTC
D: NA; size: NA; J: TRBJ1-3; V: TRBV6-5; CDR3: CASYGRNTIYF; DNA: TGTGCCAGCTATGGGCGAAACACCATATATTTT
D: TRBD1; size: NA; J: TRBJ1-2; V: TRBV18; CDR3: CASSPGTIAGGNYGYTF; DNA: TGTGCCAGCTCACCCGGGACAATTGCAGGGGGGAACTATGGCTACACCTTC
D: TRBD2; size: NA; J: TRBJ2-7; V: TRBV6-6; CDR3: CASKRDPAYEQYF; DNA: TGTGCCAGCAAGCGGGACCCAGCCTACGAGCAGTACTTC
D: NA; size: NA; J: TRBJ2-6; V: TRBV28; CDR3: CASSLSFSSGANVLTF; DNA: TGTGCCAGCAGTTTAAGCTTCAGCTCTGGGGCCAACGTCCTGACTTTC
D: TRBD2; size: NA; J: TRBJ2-7; V: TRBV5-1; CDR3: CASSLTGTSGGYEQYF; DNA: TGCGCCAGCAGCTTGACCGGGACTAGCGGGGGTTACGAGCAGTACTTC
D: NA; size: once; J: TRBJ2-2; V: TRBV28; CDR3: CASSPSTSRYTGELFF; DNA: TGTGCCAGCAGTCCCAGTACTAGCCGGTACACCGGGGAGCTGTTTTTT
D: TRBD2; size: NA; J: TRBJ2-3; V: TRBV4-1; CDR3: CASSPTGGPGDTQYF; DNA: TGCGCCAGCAGCCCTACGGGGGGGCCCGGAGATACGCAGTATTTT
D: NA; size: NA; J: TRBJ1-4; V: TRBV27; CDR3: CASSLSPGHINEKLFF; DNA: TGTGCCAGCAGTTTATCCCCGGGACATATCAATGAAAAACTGTTTTTT
D: NA; size: few; J: TRBJ2-5; V: TRBV11-3; CDR3: CASTIEYQETQYF; DNA: TGTGCCAGCACAATAGAGTACCAAGAGACCCAGTACTTC
D: TRBD2; size: NA; J: TRBJ2-5; V: TRBV19; CDR3: CASSIASGGSETQYF; DNA: TGTGCCAGTAGTATAGCTAGCGGGGGGTCAGAGACCCAGTACTTC
D: NA; size: NA; J: TRBJ2-3; V: TRBV9; CDR3: CASSVASFTDTQYF; DNA: TGTGCCAGCAGCGTAGCCAGCTTCACAGATACGCAGTATTTT
D: NA; size: NA; J: TRBJ1-1; V: TRBV6-6; CDR3: CASNLQGYTEAFF; DNA: TGTGCCAGCAATTTACAGGGCTACACTGAAGCTTTCTTT
D: TRBD1; size: NA; J: TRBJ1-1; V: TRBV9; CDR3: CASSPRQGMNTEAFF; DNA: TGTGCCAGCAGCCCCCGACAGGGGATGAACACTGAAGCTTTCTTT
D: TRBD1; size: NA; J: TRBJ1-5; V: TRBV6-1; CDR3: CASVGQDQPQHF; DNA: TGTGCCAGCGTGGGACAGGATCAGCCCCAGCATTTT
D: NA; size: NA; J: TRBJ2-5; V: TRBV27; CDR3: CASMDPSRETQYF; DNA: TGTGCCAGCATGGACCCATCCCGGGAGACCCAGTACTTC
D: NA; size: NA; J: TRBJ1-3; V: TRBV30; CDR3: CAWSGHRISGNTIYF; DNA: TGTGCCTGGAGTGGACACAGGATTTCTGGAAACACCATATATTTT
D: NA; size: NA; J: TRBJ2-5; V: TRBV5-6; CDR3: CASSPGGPQETQYF; DNA: TGTGCCAGCAGCCCTGGAGGACCACAAGAGACCCAGTACTTC
D: NA; size: NA; J: TRBJ2-3; V: TRBV7-9; CDR3: CASSFSPDSWSTDTQYF; DNA: TGTGCCAGCAGCTTTTCTCCCGACAGTTGGAGTACAGATACGCAGTATTTT
D: NA; size: NA; J: TRBJ1-5; V: TRBV7-2; CDR3: CASSLANQPQHF; DNA: TGTGCCAGCAGCTTAGCGAATCAGCCCCAGCATTTT
D: NA; size: few; J: TRBJ1-1; V: TRBV7-9; CDR3: CASSSWTVLNTEAFF; DNA: TGTGCCAGCAGCTCTTGGACGGTACTGAACACTGAAGCTTTCTTT
D: NA; size: NA; J: TRBJ1-1; V: TRBV18; CDR3: CASSPKGWNTEAFF; DNA: TGTGCCAGCTCGCCGAAGGGGTGGAACACTGAAGCTTTCTTT
D: NA; size: NA; J: TRBJ2-5; V: TRBV19; CDR3: CASSIGGRETQYF; DNA: TGTGCCAGTAGTATAGGGGGGAGGGAGACCCAGTACTTC
D: NA; size: NA; J: TRBJ2-5; V: TRBV5-1; CDR3: CASSLFGGEGETQYF; DNA: TGCGCCAGCAGCTTGTTCGGGGGAGAGGGAGAGACCCAGTACTTC
D: NA; size: NA; J: TRBJ2-1; V: TRBV19; CDR3: CASSIGRTLSSYNEQFF; DNA: TGTGCCAGTAGTATAGGGCGGACACTAAGCTCCTACAATGAGCAGTTCTTC
D: NA; size: NA; J: TRBJ1-5; V: TRBV11-2; CDR3: CASSLGLDQPQHF; DNA: TGTGCCAGCAGCTTAGGGCTCGATCAGCCCCAGCATTTT
D: NA; size: NA; J: TRBJ1-1; V: TRBV2; CDR3: CASSTGFAEAFF; DNA: TGTGCCAGCAGTACAGGGTTTGCTGAAGCTTTCTTT
D: NA; size: NA; J: TRBJ2-7; V: TRBV6-5; CDR3: CASSRDFSSYEQYF; DNA: TGTGCCAGCAGTAGGGACTTTAGCTCCTACGAGCAGTACTTC
D: TRBD1; size: NA; J: TRBJ1-1; V: TRBV7-3; CDR3: CASSLTGQGYTEAFF; DNA: TGTGCCAGCAGCCTAACGGGACAGGGATACACTGAAGCTTTCTTT
D: NA; size: NA; J: TRBJ2-7; V: TRBV11-2; CDR3: CASSFGVGGHSYEQYF; DNA: TGTGCCAGCAGCTTTGGAGTGGGCGGTCACTCCTACGAGCAGTACTTC
D: NA; size: NA; J: TRBJ1-1; V: TRBV7-9; CDR3: CASSTTGNTEAFF; DNA: TGTGCCAGCAGTACGACAGGGAACACTGAAGCTTTCTTT
D: TRBD2; size: NA; J: TRBJ2-1; V: TRBV11-1; CDR3: CASSLGTSGNNEQFF; DNA: TGTGCCAGCAGCCTCGGGACTAGCGGGAACAATGAGCAGTTCTTC
D: NA; size: NA; J: TRBJ2-5; V: TRBV6-6; CDR3: CASTLQETQYF; DNA: TGTGCCAGCACCCTGCAAGAGACCCAGTACTTC
D: TRBD1; size: once; J: TRBJ1-1; V: TRBV5-6; CDR3: CASSSGQGATEAFF; DNA: TGTGCCAGCAGCTCGGGACAGGGGGCCACTGAAGCTTTCTTT
D: TRBD1; size: NA; J: TRBJ1-4; V: TRBV19; CDR3: CATRARGTDHEKLFF; DNA: TGTGCCACTCGGGCGCGGGGGACAGATCATGAAAAACTGTTTTTT
D: TRBD1; size: NA; J: TRBJ1-1; V: TRBV6-1; CDR3: CASSAQTGGTEAFF; DNA: TGTGCCAGCAGTGCTCAGACAGGGGGCACTGAAGCTTTCTTT
D: TRBD2; size: NA; J: TRBJ2-7; V: TRBV13; CDR3: CASSLTSGSLEQYF; DNA: TGTGCCAGCAGCTTGACTAGCGGGAGCCTCGAGCAGTACTTC
D: NA; size: NA; J: TRBJ1-1; V: TRBV28; CDR3: CASTLLGGTAFF; DNA: TGTGCCAGCACCCTACTTGGAGGGACGGCTTTCTTT
D: NA; size: NA; J: TRBJ1-2; V: TRBV10-3; CDR3: CAITPTANYGYTF; DNA: TGTGCCATCACCCCGACAGCAAACTATGGCTACACCTTC
D: NA; size: NA; J: TRBJ2-2; V: TRBV6-5; CDR3: CASSFGAPNTGELFF; DNA: TGTGCCAGCAGTTTCGGGGCACCTAACACCGGGGAGCTGTTTTTT
D: TRBD1; size: NA; J: TRBJ1-2; V: TRBV28; CDR3: CASSQPGQGRGYTF; DNA: TGTGCCAGCAGTCAACCGGGACAGGGGCGCGGCTACACCTTC
D: TRBD2; size: NA; J: TRBJ2-1; V: TRBV28; CDR3: CASSFSGTSYNEQFF; DNA: TGTGCCAGCAGTTTTTCAGGGACTAGCTACAATGAGCAGTTCTTC
D: NA; size: NA; J: TRBJ1-1; V: TRBV6-5; CDR3: CASSYSIRNTEAFF; DNA: TGTGCCAGCAGTTACTCGATAAGGAACACTGAAGCTTTCTTT
D: NA; size: NA; J: TRBJ2-1; V: TRBV18; CDR3: CASSPPRGGSSYNEQFF; DNA: TGTGCCAGCTCACCTCCCCGAGGCGGCAGCTCCTACAATGAGCAGTTCTTC
D: NA; size: NA; J: TRBJ2-3; V: TRBV11-3; CDR3: CASSLTQGTQYF; DNA: TGTGCCAGCAGCTTAACGCAGGGTACGCAGTATTTT